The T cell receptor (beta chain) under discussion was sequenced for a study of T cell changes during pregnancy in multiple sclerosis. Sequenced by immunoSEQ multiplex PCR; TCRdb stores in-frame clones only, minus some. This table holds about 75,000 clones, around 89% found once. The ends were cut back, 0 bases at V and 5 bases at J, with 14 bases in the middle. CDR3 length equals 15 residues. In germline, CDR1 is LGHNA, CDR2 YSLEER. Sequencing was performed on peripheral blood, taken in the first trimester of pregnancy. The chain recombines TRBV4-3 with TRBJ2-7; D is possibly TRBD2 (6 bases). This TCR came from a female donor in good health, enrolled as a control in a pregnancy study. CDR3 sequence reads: CASSQEWRAVDEQYF. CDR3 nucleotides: TGCGCCAGCAGCCAAGAGTGGAGGGCCGTCGACGAGCAGTACTTC.